Following are 10 T cell receptor beta chains from one sample sequenced in a study of control samples from healthy donors and cancer patients. TCRdb's copy holds only in-frame clones and misses some; the assay was immunoSEQ multiplex PCR. The data show around 110,000 clones, 75% to 90% seen once. The specimen was PBMCs. Every receptor here comes from a woman aged 45-60 years with colorectal cancer.

The V call is TRBV9, the J call TRBJ1-3, with D unresolved. This CDR3 is 12 amino acids long. CDR1 and CDR2 from the germline V gene are SGDLS and YYNGEE. V gave up 3 bases and J gave up 0 bases, with 1 base separating them. The CDR3 loop reads CASSASGNTIYF. CDR3 bases: TGTGCCAGCAGCGCCTCTGGAAACACCATATATTTT.

The chain joins TRBV19 to TRBJ2-1, with 10 positions matching TRBD2. J was trimmed by 9 bases and V by 1 base; bases with no gene match: 15. This CDR3 has 18 amino acids. The germline gives CDR1 LNHDA, CDR2 SQIVND (reference sequence). As DNA, the CDR3 is TGTGCCAGTAGTATAGTCCAACCCGGGACTAGCGTTCCCGCTGAGCAGTTCTTC. The encoded protein is CASSIVQPGTSVPAEQFF.

V and J are TRBV5-6 and TRBJ1-6; TRBD1 might be the D (5 bases). The CDR3 covers 14 residues. Trimming left V 4 bases short and J 10 bases short, with 15 bases between. Germline V lookup: CDR1 SGHDT, CDR2 YYEEEE. CDR3 coding DNA: TGTGCCAGCAGCGGGACCGCAACCTTATCACCCCTCCACTTT. It specifies CASSGTATLSPLHF. The full variable domain, its missing parts supplied by reference TRBV5-6 and TRBJ1-6, is DAGVTQSPTHLIKTRGQQVTLRCSPKSGHDTVSWYQQALGQGPQFIFQYYEEEERQRGNFPDRFSGHQFPNYSSELNVNALLLGDSALYLCASSGTATLSPLHFGNGTRLTVT.

The rearrangement uses TRBV2 and TRBJ1-5; D perhaps matches TRBD1 (6 bases). Trimming left V 8 bases short and J 6 bases short, with 14 bases between. This CDR3 spans 13 amino acids. Germline V gene data show CDR1 as SNHLY and CDR2 as FYNNEI. The CDR3 sequence: CASDLGGRQPQHF. DNA for the CDR3: TGTGCCAGCGATCTTGGGGGGCGTCAGCCCCAGCATTTT.

This clone is a singleton in its sample. The chain is built from TRBV30 and TRBJ1-1; D not certain. V lost 4 bases, J lost 1 base, and 13 bases lay in between. Germline CDR1 and CDR2: GTSNPN and SVGIG (reference sequence). This CDR3 contains 14 residues. The CDR3 protein is CAWTRGSRNTEAFF. CDR3 sequence (DNA): TGTGCCTGGACTCGGGGTTCCCGGAACACTGAAGCTTTCTTT.

The chain carries TRBV19 and TRBJ2-5, with D unresolved. The CDR3 consists of 15 residues. The V end was cut by 4 bases, the J end by 2 bases, with 14 bases between. Germline V gives CDR1 LNHDA, CDR2 SQIVND (reference sequence). Here the CDR3 DNA reads TGTGCCAGTAGTACCCAAACAGTCGGGCAAGAGACCCAGTACTTC. Protein product: CASSTQTVGQETQYF.

This chain connects TRBV9 to TRBJ2-5, with TRBD2 matching 9 bases. V was clipped by 0 bases and J by 1 base; unmatched bases: 7. This CDR3 spans 17 amino acids. Germline V lookup: CDR1 SGDLS, CDR2 YYNGEE. CDR3 nucleotide sequence: TGTGCCAGCAGCGTAGGGGTTAGCGGGGGACCCCAAGAGACCCAGTACTTC. This sequence encodes CASSVGVSGGPQETQYF. Full variable domain (remainder filled in from reference TRBV9 and TRBJ2-5): DSGVTQTPKHLITATGQRVTLRCSPRSGDLSVYWYQQSLDQGLQFLIQYYNGEERAKGNILERFSAQQFPDLHSELNLSSLELGDSALYFCASSVGVSGGPQETQYFGPGTRLLVL.

The chain joins TRBV10-2 to TRBJ2-3; D is uncertain. CDR1 is WSHSY, CDR2 SAAADI, per germline. The V gene lost 8 bases and the J gene lost 7 bases, with 4 bases spanning the gap. CDR3 length: 9 residues. The CDR3 DNA reads TGCGCCAGCGGTCATACGCAGTATTTT. This gives the protein CASGHTQYF.

This chain joins TRBV19 and TRBJ1-2, with D unclear. The CDR3 is made up of 12 amino acids. CDR1 and CDR2 (germline): LNHDA, SQIVND (reference sequence). The V and J ends lost 7 bases and 4 bases respectively, with 10 bases between them. The CDR3 DNA follows: TGTGCCAGTACACCCCGGAGCTATGGCTACACCTTC. Translated, it gives CASTPRSYGYTF. Complete variable domain (other parts from reference TRBV19 and TRBJ1-2): DGGITQSPKYLFRKEGQNVTLSCEQNLNHDAMYWYRQDPGQGLRLIYYSQIVNDFQKGDIAEGYSVSREKKESFPLTVTSAQKNPTAFYLCASTPRSYGYTFGSGTRLTVV.

The chain uses TRBV9 and TRBJ1-4, with D possibly being TRBD1 (6 bases). With 1 base removed from V and 7 bases from J, the gap between germline ends came to 17 bases. CDR3 length: 16 amino acids. The germline CDR1 and CDR2 sequences are SGDLS and YYNGEE. CDR3 amino acids: CASSVSGSRGGEKLFF. DNA for the CDR3: TGTGCCAGCAGCGTATCTGGGAGCAGGGGAGGTGAAAAACTGTTTTTT. The full variable domain, its missing parts supplied by reference TRBV9 and TRBJ1-4, is DSGVTQTPKHLITATGQRVTLRCSPRSGDLSVYWYQQSLDQGLQFLIQYYNGEERAKGNILERFSAQQFPDLHSELNLSSLELGDSALYFCASSVSGSRGGEKLFFGSGTQLSVL.